This TCR beta chain emerged from a study of post-analysis software for immune sequencing data. Study-level information: Progressive-relapsing, secondary progressive and relapsing-remitting multiple sclerosis were among the disease courses included.

The library was made from cDNA and included unique molecular identifiers. Each batch of roughly 1 to 10 million T cells produced hundreds of thousands of cDNA molecules. Each CDR3 protein is one row after TCRdb ran MiXCR on the PCR reads. The table has fewer than 550,000 distinct CDR3 sequences, around 34% seen once; the top ten hold roughly 6%. Study-level points and caveats: Significantly decreased normalized Chao1 diversity was recorded for multiple sclerosis patients relative to controls. TRBV5-6, TRBV5-1 and TRBV20-1 were among roughly 5 TRBV segments more frequent in patients than controls. When the samples were clustered directly with F measure, those that had been prepared in the same batch showed strong co-clustering.

Trimming cost V 2 bases and J 1 base; bases outside gene matches: 3. The CDR3 extends over 14 amino acids. Germline V lookup: CDR1 DFQATT, CDR2 SNEGSKA (reference sequence). This clonotype was seen a few times. The antigen is not known. The rearrangement links TRBV20-1 to TRBJ1-1, with 8 bases matching TRBD1. The material sequenced was blood. The sequence was obtained from a girl younger than 18 with multiple sclerosis. The CDR3 here is CSARSGQGNTEAFF. The CDR3 DNA reads as TGCAGTGCTAGATCCGGACAGGGGAACACTGAAGCTTTCTTT.